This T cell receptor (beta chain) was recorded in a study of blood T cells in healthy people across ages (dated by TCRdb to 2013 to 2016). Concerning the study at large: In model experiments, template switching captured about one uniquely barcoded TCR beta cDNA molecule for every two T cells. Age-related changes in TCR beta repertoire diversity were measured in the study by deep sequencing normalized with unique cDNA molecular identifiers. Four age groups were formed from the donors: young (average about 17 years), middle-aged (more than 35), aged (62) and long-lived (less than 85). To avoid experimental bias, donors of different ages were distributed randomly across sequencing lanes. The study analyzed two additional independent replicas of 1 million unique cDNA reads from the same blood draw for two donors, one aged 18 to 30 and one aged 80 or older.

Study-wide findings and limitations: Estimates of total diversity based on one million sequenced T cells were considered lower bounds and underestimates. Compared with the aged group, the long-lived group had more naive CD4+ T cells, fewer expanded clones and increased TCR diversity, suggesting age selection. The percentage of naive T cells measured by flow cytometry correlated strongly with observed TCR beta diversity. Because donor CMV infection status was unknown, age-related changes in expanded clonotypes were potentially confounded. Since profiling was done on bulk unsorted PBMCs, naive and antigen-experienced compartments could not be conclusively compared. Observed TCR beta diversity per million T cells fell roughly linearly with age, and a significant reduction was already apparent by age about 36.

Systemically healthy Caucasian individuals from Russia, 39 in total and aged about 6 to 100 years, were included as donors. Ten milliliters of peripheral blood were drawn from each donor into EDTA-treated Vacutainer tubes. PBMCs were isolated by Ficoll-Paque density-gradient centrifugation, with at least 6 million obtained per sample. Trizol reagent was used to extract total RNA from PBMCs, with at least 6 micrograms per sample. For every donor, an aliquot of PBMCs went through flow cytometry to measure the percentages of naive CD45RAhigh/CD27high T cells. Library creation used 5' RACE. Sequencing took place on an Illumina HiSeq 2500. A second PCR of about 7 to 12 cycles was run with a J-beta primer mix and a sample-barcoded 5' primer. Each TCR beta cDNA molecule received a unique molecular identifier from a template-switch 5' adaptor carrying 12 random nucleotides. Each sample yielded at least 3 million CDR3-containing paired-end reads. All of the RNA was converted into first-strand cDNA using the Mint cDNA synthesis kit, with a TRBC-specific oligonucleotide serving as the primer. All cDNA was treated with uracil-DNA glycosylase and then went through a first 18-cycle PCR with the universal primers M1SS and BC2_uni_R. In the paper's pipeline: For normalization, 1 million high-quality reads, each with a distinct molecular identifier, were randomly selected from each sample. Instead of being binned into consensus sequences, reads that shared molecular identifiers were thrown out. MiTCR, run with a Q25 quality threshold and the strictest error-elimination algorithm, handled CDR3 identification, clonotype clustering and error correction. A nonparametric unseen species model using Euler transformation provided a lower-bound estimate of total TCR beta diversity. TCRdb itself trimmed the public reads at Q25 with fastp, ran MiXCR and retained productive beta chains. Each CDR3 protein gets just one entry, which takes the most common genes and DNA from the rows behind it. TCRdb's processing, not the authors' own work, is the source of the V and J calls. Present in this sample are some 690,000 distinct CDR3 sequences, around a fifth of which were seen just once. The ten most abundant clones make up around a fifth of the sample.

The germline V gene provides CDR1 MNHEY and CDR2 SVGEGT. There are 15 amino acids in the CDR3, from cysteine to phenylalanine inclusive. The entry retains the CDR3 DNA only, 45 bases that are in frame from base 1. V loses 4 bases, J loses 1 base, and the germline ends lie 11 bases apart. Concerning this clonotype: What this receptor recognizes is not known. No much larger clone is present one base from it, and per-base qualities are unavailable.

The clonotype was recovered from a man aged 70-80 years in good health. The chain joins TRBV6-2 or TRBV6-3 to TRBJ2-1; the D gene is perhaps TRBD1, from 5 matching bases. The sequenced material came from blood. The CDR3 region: CASSSSYRSYNEQFF. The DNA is TGTGCCAGCAGTTCCTCATACAGGTCCTACAATGAGCAGTTCTTC.